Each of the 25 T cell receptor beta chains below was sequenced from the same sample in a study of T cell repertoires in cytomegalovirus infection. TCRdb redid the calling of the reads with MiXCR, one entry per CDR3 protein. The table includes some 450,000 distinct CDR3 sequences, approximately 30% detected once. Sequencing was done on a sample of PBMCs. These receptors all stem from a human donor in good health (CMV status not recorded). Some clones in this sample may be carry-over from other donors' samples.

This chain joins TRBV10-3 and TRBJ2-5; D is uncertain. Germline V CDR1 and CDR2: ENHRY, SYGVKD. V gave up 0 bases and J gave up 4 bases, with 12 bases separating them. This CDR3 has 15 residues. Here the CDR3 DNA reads TGTGCCATCAGTGAGTCGTCGGGCCGAGGAGAGACCCAGTACTTC. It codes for CAISESSGRGETQYF.

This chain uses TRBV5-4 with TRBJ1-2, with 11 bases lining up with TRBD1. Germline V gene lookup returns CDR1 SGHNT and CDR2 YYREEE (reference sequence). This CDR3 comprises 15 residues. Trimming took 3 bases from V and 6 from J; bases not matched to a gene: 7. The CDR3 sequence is CASSSGTGGMNGYTF. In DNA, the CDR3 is TGTGCCAGCAGCTCCGGGACAGGGGGAATGAATGGCTACACCTTC.

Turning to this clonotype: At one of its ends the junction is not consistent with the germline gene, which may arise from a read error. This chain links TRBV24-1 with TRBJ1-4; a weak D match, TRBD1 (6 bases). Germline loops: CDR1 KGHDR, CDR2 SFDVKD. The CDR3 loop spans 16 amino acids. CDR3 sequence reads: CATSDSLDRDNEKMFF. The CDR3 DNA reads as TGTGCAACCAGTGATTCTTTGGACAGAGATAATGAAAAAATGTTTTTT.

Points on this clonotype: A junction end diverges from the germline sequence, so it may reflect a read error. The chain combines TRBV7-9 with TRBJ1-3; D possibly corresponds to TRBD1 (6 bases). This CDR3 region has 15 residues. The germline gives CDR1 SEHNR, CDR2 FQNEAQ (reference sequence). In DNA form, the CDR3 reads TGTGCCAGCAGCACAGGGACGGCTCCTGGAAACACTATATATTTT. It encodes CASSTGTAPGNTIYF.

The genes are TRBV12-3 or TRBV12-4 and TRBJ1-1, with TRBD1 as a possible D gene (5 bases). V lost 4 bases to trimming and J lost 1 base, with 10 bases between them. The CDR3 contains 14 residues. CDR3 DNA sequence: TGTGCCAGCAGTTCCACCGACAGGAACACTGAAGCTTTCTTT. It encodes CASSSTDRNTEAFF.

The DNA of the CDR3 is TGTGCCAGCAGCTTTCGTGGCGGTTATAATTCACCCCTCCACTTT. As protein: CASSFRGGYNSPLHF. This rearrangement joins TRBV5-6 to TRBJ1-6; no clear D gene. V was pared by 2 bases and J by 4 bases, with 10 bases between. The CDR3 totals 15 residues. The V gene's germline CDR1 is SGHDT and CDR2 YYEEEE.

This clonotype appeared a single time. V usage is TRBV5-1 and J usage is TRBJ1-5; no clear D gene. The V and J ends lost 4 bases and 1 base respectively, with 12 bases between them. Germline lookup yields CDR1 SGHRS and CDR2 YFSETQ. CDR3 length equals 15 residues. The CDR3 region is CASSTEGGSNQPQHF. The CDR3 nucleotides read TGCGCCAGCAGCACGGAGGGCGGGAGCAATCAGCCCCAGCATTTT.

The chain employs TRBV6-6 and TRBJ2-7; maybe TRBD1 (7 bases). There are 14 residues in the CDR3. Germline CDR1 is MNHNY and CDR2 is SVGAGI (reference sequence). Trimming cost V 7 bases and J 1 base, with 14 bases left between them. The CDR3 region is CASIPGGGSYEQYF. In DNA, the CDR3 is TGTGCCAGCATCCCAGGGGGAGGTTCCTACGAGCAGTACTTC.

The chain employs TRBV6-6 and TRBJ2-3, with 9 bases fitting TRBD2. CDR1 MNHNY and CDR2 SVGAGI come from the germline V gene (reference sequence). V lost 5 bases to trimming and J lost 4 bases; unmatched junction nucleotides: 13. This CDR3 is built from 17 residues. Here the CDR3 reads CASSKRGASGVADTQYF. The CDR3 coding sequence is TGTGCCAGCAGTAAGAGGGGGGCTAGCGGGGTGGCAGATACGCAGTATTTT.

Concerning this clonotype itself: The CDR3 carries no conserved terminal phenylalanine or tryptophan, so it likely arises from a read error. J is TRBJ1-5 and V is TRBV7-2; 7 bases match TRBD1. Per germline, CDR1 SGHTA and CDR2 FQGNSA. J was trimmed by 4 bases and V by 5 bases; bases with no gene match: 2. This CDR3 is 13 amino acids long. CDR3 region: CASSPQGNQPQHY. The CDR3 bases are TGTGCCAGCAGCCCACAGGGGAATCAGCCCCAGCATTAT.

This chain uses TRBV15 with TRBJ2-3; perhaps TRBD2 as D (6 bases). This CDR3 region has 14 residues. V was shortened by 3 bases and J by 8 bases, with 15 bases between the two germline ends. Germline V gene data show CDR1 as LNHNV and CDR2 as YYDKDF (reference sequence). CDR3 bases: TGTGCCACCAGCAGCTATATGGACTATTCTACGCAGTATTTT. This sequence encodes CATSSYMDYSTQYF. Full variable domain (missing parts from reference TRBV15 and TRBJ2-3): DAMVIQNPRYQVTQFGKPVTLSCSQTLNHNVMYWYQQKSSQAPKLLFHYYDKDFNNEADTPDNFQSRRPNTSFCFLDIRSPGLGDTAMYLCATSSYMDYSTQYFGPGTRLTVL.

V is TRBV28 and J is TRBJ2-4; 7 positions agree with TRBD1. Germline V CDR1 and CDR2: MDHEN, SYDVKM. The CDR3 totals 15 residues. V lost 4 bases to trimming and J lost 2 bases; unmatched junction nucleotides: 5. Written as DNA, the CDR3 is TGTGCCAGCAGTTCCCTGGGACAGACCAAAAACATTCAGTACTTC. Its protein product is CASSSLGQTKNIQYF.

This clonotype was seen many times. CDR3 in DNA: TGTGCCAGCAGCTCGAATCCGCCCGACAGGGGGGGAGAAAAACTGTTTTTT. Amino acid sequence: CASSSNPPDRGGEKLFF. The chain links TRBV7-6 to TRBJ1-4; TRBD1 matches at 9 bases. Trimming at V came to 4 bases and at J to 8 bases, leaving 14 bases not matched to a gene. CDR3 size: 17 residues. Germline loops: CDR1 SGHVS, CDR2 FNYEAQ.

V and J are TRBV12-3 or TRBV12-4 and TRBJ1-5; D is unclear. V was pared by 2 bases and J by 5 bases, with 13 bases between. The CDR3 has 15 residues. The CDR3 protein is CASSLSTAAHQPQHF. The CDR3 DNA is TGTGCCAGCAGTTTATCTACAGCGGCTCATCAGCCCCAGCATTTT.

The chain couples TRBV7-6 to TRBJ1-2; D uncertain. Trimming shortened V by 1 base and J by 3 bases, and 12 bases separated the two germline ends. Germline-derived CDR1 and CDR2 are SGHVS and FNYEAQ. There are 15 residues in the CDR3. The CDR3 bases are TGTGCCAGCAGCTTAGGCAGCGGGGAGGACTATGGCTACACCTTC. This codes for CASSLGSGEDYGYTF.

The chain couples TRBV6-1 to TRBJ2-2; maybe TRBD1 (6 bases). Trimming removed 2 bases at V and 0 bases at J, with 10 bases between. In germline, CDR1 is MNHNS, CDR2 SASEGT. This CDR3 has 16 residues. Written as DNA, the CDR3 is TGTGCCAGCAGTGAAAGGGCAGGGGCGAACACCGGGGAGCTGTTTTTT. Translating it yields CASSERAGANTGELFF.

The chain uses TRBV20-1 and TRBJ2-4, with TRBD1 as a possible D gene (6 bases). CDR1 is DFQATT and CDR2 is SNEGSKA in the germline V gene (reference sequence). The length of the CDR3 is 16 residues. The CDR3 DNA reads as TGCAGGGACGATGGAAGGGACACTCTAGCCAAAAACATTCAGTACTTC. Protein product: CRDDGRDTLAKNIQYF.

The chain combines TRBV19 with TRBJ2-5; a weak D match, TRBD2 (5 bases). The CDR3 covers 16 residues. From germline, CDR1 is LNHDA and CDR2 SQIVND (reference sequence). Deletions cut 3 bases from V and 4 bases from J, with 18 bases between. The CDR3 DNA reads TGTGCCAGTAGTATTAGCGACGAATTTGTAGGAGAGACCCAGTACTTC. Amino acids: CASSISDEFVGETQYF. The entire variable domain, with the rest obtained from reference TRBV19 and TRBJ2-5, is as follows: DGGITQSPKYLFRKEGQNVTLSCEQNLNHDAMYWYRQDPGQGLRLIYYSQIVNDFQKGDIAEGYSVSREKKESFPLTVTSAQKNPTAFYLCASSISDEFVGETQYFGPGTRLLVL.

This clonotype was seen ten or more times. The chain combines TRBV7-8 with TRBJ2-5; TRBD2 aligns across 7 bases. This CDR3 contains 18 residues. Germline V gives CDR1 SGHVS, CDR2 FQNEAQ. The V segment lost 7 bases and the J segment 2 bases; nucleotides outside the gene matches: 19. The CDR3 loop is CASTPSGPLADLQETQYF. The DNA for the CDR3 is TGTGCCAGCACCCCCTCCGGGCCGCTAGCGGACTTACAAGAGACCCAGTACTTC. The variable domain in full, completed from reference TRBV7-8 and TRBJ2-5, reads GAGVSQSPRYKVAKRGQDVALRCDPISGHVSLFWYQQALGQGPEFLTYFQNEAQLDKSGLPSDRFFAERPEGSVSTLKIQRTQQEDSAVYLCASTPSGPLADLQETQYFGPGTRLLVL.

CDR3 amino acids: CASSRASLRDRGNEQFF. CDR3 DNA: TGTGCCAGTAGTCGGGCGTCCCTCCGGGACAGGGGGAATGAGCAGTTCTTC. J is TRBJ2-1 and V is TRBV19; 11 bases are shared with TRBD1. The CDR3 is 17 residues long. Losses at the gene ends were 5 bases for V and 7 bases for J; bases not matched to a gene: 13. Per germline, CDR1 LNHDA and CDR2 SQIVND (reference sequence).

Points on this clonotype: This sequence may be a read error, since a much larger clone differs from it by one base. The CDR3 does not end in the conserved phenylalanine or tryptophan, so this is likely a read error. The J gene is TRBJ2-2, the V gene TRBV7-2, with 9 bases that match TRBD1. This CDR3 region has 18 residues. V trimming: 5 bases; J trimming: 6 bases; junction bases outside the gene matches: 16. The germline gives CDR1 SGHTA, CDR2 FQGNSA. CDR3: CASSPRAPGQGVAGELFL. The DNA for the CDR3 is TGTGCCAGCAGCCCAAGGGCCCCGGGACAGGGCGTAGCCGGGGAGCTGTTTTTG.

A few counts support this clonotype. DNA for the CDR3: TGTGCCAGTAGTATAGGAGACAGGGTGGGCAATCAGCCCCAGCATTTT. Translation gives CASSIGDRVGNQPQHF. V gene TRBV19 combines with J gene TRBJ1-5, with 7 bases matching TRBD1. The CDR3 covers 16 residues. CDR1 and CDR2 from the germline V gene are LNHDA and SQIVND (reference sequence). The junction had 5 bases not matched to a gene; V was cut back by 1 base and J by 2 bases.

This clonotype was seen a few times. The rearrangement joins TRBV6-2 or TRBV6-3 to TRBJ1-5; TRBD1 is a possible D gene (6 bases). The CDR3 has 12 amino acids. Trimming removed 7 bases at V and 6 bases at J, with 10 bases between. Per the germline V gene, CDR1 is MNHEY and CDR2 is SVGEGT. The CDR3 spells CASKQGAQPQHF. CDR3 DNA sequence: TGTGCCAGCAAACAGGGAGCTCAGCCCCAGCATTTT.

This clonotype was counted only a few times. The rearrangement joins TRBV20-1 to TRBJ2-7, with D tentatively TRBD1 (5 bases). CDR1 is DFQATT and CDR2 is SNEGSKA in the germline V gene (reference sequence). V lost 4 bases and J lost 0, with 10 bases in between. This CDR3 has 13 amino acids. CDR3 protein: CSATGKSSYEQYF. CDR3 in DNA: TGCAGTGCTACAGGGAAAAGCTCCTACGAGCAGTACTTC.

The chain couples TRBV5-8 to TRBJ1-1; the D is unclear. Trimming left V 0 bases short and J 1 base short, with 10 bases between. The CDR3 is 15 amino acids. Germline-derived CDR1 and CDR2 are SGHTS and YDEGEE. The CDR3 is CASSLGVSQNTEAFF. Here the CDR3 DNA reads TGTGCCAGCAGCTTGGGGGTCAGCCAGAACACTGAAGCTTTCTTT.